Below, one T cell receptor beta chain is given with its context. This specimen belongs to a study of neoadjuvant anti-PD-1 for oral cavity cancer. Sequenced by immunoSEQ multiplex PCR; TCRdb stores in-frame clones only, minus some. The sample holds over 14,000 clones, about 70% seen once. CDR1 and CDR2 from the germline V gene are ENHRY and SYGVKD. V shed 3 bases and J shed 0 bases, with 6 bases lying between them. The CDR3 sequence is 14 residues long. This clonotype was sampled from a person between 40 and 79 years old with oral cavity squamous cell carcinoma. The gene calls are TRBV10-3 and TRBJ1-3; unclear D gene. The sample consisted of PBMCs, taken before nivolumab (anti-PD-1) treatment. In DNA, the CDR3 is TGTGCCATCAGTGACAGTAGCTCTGGAAACACCATATATTTT. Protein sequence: CAISDSSSGNTIYF.